Following are 20 T cell receptor beta chains from one sample sequenced in a study of PD-1 blockade in classical Hodgkin lymphoma. After autologous stem cell transplantation all patients relapsed, and prior brentuximab vedotin exposure differed between cohorts. Only in-frame clones appear in the TCRdb table, and some are missing; sequencing was by immunoSEQ multiplex PCR. Of 100,000 or so clones listed, about 89% are singletons. The sample in question was peripheral blood mononuclear cells (PBMCs), obtained before the second cycle of nivolumab. The receptors here all came from a human donor with classical Hodgkin lymphoma.

This chain connects TRBV4-3 to TRBJ2-3; 10 nucleotides agree with TRBD2. Looked up from germline, CDR1 is LGHNA and CDR2 is YSLEER. This CDR3 region has 16 residues. V shed 4 bases and J 2 bases; nucleotides not matched to a gene: 6. CDR3 sequence: CASSPRLAGVTDTQYF. CDR3 coding DNA: TGCGCCAGCAGCCCGAGACTAGCGGGTGTCACAGATACGCAGTATTTT.

This sequence joins TRBV10-2 and TRBJ2-1; 8 bases are shared with TRBD1. The J segment lost 4 bases and the V segment lost 3 bases, leaving 11 bases of the junction unmatched. CDR3 length: 17 amino acids. Germline-derived CDR1 and CDR2 are WSHSY and SAAADI. Here the CDR3 reads CASSDKGLQGDYNEQFF. The CDR3 region has the DNA TGCGCCAGCAGTGATAAGGGTTTACAGGGGGATTACAATGAGCAGTTCTTC.

The CDR3 DNA sequence: TGTGCCAGCAGTAACACCGCGTCTCCACCCCTCCACTTT. This gives the protein CASSNTASPPLHF. V is TRBV28 and J is TRBJ1-6, with no clear D. The germline V and J ends were trimmed by 5 bases and 11 bases, with 13 bases remaining between them. The CDR3 has 13 amino acids. Per germline, CDR1 MDHEN and CDR2 SYDVKM.

This clone was seen a handful of times. This chain uses TRBV30 with TRBJ1-1; D possibly corresponds to TRBD1 (6 bases). Germline V gene lookup returns CDR1 GTSNPN and CDR2 SVGIG (reference sequence). Trimming stripped 4 bases from V and 1 base from J, with 22 bases between. The CDR3 spans 17 residues. This CDR3 is CAWTRDIFARPNTEAFF. In DNA form, the CDR3 reads TGTGCCTGGACCCGGGACATCTTTGCGCGGCCGAACACTGAAGCTTTCTTT.

V and J are TRBV5-6 and TRBJ1-2; D remains ambiguous. The CDR3 spans 19 residues. V lost 0 bases, J lost 0 bases, and 21 bases lay in between. Germline loops: CDR1 SGHDT, CDR2 YYEEEE. CDR3 sequence reads: CASSLGPLMLWAANYGYTF. The CDR3, as DNA: TGTGCCAGCAGCTTGGGGCCTTTAATGCTGTGGGCTGCTAACTATGGCTACACCTTC. The full variable domain, rest sourced from reference TRBV5-6 and TRBJ1-2, is DAGVTQSPTHLIKTRGQQVTLRCSPKSGHDTVSWYQQALGQGPQFIFQYYEEEERQRGNFPDRFSGHQFPNYSSELNVNALLLGDSALYLCASSLGPLMLWAANYGYTFGSGTRLTVV.

The chain is built from TRBV7-3 and TRBJ2-1, with TRBD2 matching over 10 bases. J was trimmed by 4 bases and V by 4 bases; bases with no gene match: 7. In germline, CDR1 is SGHTA, CDR2 FQGTGA. The CDR3 runs 16 residues. The CDR3 DNA reads as TGTGCCAGCAGCTCCCTAGCGGGGGCCTCTTACAATGAGCAGTTCTTC. Translated: CASSSLAGASYNEQFF. The full variable domain, its missing parts supplied by reference TRBV7-3 and TRBJ2-1, is GAGVSQTPSNKVTEKGKYVELRCDPISGHTALYWYRQSLGQGPEFLIYFQGTGAADDSGLPNDRFFAVRPEGSVSTLKIQRTERGDSAVYLCASSSLAGASYNEQFFGPGTRLTVL.

J is TRBJ2-3 and V is TRBV5-4, with D perhaps TRBD2 (7 bases). The CDR3 is made up of 16 amino acids. Germline CDR1 SGHNT, CDR2 YYREEE (reference sequence). V dropped 5 bases and J dropped 4 bases, with 20 bases sitting between them. CDR3 DNA: TGTGCCAGCAGGGTTGTGGGGGGGCCTATCGCAGATACGCAGTATTTT. Its protein product is CASRVVGGPIADTQYF.

This clone is a singleton in its sample. The J gene is TRBJ1-2, the V gene TRBV2; D unclear. The germline V gene encodes CDR1 SNHLY and CDR2 FYNNEI. This CDR3 contains 14 residues. The V and J ends lost 2 bases and 5 bases respectively, with 12 bases between them. CDR3 bases: TGTGCCAGCAGTGAACTTCGGGGAAGGTATGGCTACACCTTC. Translation gives CASSELRGRYGYTF.

The chain has TRBV15 and TRBJ1-4; tentative D call: TRBD1 (5 bases). This CDR3 region has 15 residues. V lost 0 bases, J lost 0 bases, and 5 bases lay in between. Germline V gene sequence: CDR1 LNHNV, CDR2 YYDKDF (reference sequence). This CDR3 is CATSRDRATNEKLFF. The CDR3, as DNA: TGTGCCACCAGCAGAGACAGGGCAACTAATGAAAAACTGTTTTTT.

The chain is built from TRBV5-1 and TRBJ1-5; tentatively, D is TRBD1 (5 bases). The CDR3 has 13 amino acids. Trimming shortened V by 0 bases and J by 10 bases, and 11 bases separated the two germline ends. The germline CDR1 and CDR2 sequences are SGHRS and YFSETQ. DNA of the CDR3: TGCGCCAGCAGCTTGGGGGGGGAAAATCCCCAGCATTTT. Protein: CASSLGGENPQHF. Variable domain in full (rest from reference TRBV5-1 and TRBJ1-5): KAGVTQTPRYLIKTRGQQVTLSCSPISGHRSVSWYQQTPGQGLQFLFEYFSETQRNKGNFPGRFSGRQFSNSRSEMNVSTLELGDSALYLCASSLGGENPQHFGDGTRLSIL.

This chain uses TRBV18 with TRBJ1-1, with TRBD1 matching 7 bases. Germline V lookup: CDR1 KGHSH, CDR2 LQKENI. The CDR3 runs to 13 residues. Trimming took 10 bases from V and 1 from J; bases not matched to a gene: 6. The CDR3 reads CATRAGGNTEAFF. The CDR3 coding sequence is TGTGCCACCAGAGCAGGGGGGAACACTGAAGCTTTCTTT.

The rearrangement joins TRBV18 to TRBJ2-7; D remains ambiguous. CDR1 and CDR2 (germline): KGHSH, LQKENI. The CDR3 covers 14 residues. V was shortened by 2 bases and J by 2 bases, with 10 bases between the two germline ends. DNA for the CDR3: TGTGCCAGCTCACCATTCTTGGGTACCTACGAGCAGTACTTC. Its protein is CASSPFLGTYEQYF.

The V call is TRBV4-3, the J call TRBJ1-2; possible D gene TRBD1, 6 bases. Trimming took off 4 bases at V and 1 base at J, with 10 bases between the two ends. Germline V gene lookup returns CDR1 LGHNA and CDR2 YSLEER. This CDR3 spans 14 amino acids. The CDR3 nucleotides read TGCGCCAGCAGCCGAGACAGGCTTAACTATGGCTACACCTTC. Translation gives CASSRDRLNYGYTF.

This clone is a singleton in its sample. The V and J genes are TRBV7-8 and TRBJ1-2; D ambiguous. This CDR3 contains 13 residues. Germline V gene lookup returns CDR1 SGHVS and CDR2 FQNEAQ. V was cut by 0 bases and J by 8 bases, with 10 bases left in between. The CDR3 sequence: CASSLAASGGYTF. CDR3 sequence (DNA): TGTGCCAGCAGCTTAGCGGCCTCCGGGGGCTACACCTTC.

This chain uses TRBV6-5 with TRBJ2-7; TRBD1 or TRBD2 may be the D gene (5 bases each). Germline CDR1 is MNHEY and CDR2 is SVGAGI. The germline V and J ends were trimmed by 4 bases and 4 bases, with 14 bases remaining between them. The CDR3 is 14 amino acids. CDR3 nucleotides: TGTGCCAGCAGTTTGGCAGGGAGTCGGTACGAGCAGTACTTC. Protein sequence: CASSLAGSRYEQYF.

The DNA for the CDR3 is TGTGCCAGCAGCGTAGGGGGGGCCGTCGGGGAGCTGTTTTTT. It yields the protein CASSVGGAVGELFF. The rearrangement uses TRBV9 and TRBJ2-2, with D perhaps assigned TRBD1 or TRBD2 (6 bases each). V lost 0 bases and J lost 7, with 10 bases in between. CDR3 length equals 14 residues. Germline CDR1 is SGDLS and CDR2 is YYNGEE.

This clone was counted once. The CDR3 DNA sequence: TGTGCCAGCAGCTTGGCCTTAATGAACTATGGCTACACCTTC. Translation: CASSLALMNYGYTF. V gene TRBV5-6 combines with J gene TRBJ1-2; no reliable D call. The CDR3 is made up of 14 amino acids. Germline V CDR1 and CDR2: SGHDT, YYEEEE. The V gene lost 0 bases and the J gene lost 2 bases, with 8 bases spanning the gap.

The chain uses TRBV11-2 and TRBJ1-2; TRBD1 agrees at 10 bases. Germline lookup yields CDR1 SGHAT and CDR2 FQNNGV. This CDR3 has 17 amino acids. Losses at the gene ends were 5 bases for V and 4 bases for J; bases not matched to a gene: 13. For the CDR3, the DNA is TGTGCCAGCAGCGGGGGACAGGGGTCTGTGGCTAGCTATGGCTACACCTTC. Protein sequence: CASSGGQGSVASYGYTF.

The rearrangement links TRBV7-6 to TRBJ2-2; tentative D call: TRBD1 (6 bases). Trimming cost V 7 bases and J 6 bases, with 18 bases left between them. This CDR3 has 15 residues. Per germline, CDR1 SGHVS and CDR2 FNYEAQ. CDR3: CASTQGTGLAGELFF. The CDR3 bases are TGTGCCAGCACCCAAGGAACAGGGCTAGCCGGGGAGCTGTTTTTT.

V gene TRBV19 combines with J gene TRBJ2-7; D ambiguous. The CDR3 runs to 15 residues. Germline V gene data show CDR1 as LNHDA and CDR2 as SQIVND (reference sequence). V was cut by 1 base and J by 0 bases, with 10 bases left in between. CDR3 region: CASSIVLGFSYEQYF. The CDR3 coding sequence is TGTGCCAGTAGTATAGTCTTGGGGTTCTCCTACGAGCAGTACTTC.